This passage covers 23 T cell receptor beta chains from one sample sequenced in a study of T cell responses to AZD1222 COVID-19 vaccine. Method: immunoSEQ multiplex PCR; TCRdb's copy keeps in-frame clones and lacks some. The sample includes approximately 150,000 clones, roughly nine tenths of them seen just once. The sequences come from peripheral blood, collected 28 days after the second AZD1222 dose. The source of these receptors is an adult who received the AZD1222 COVID-19 vaccine.

The V gene is TRBV28, the J gene TRBJ1-5, with a possible D match to TRBD1 (6 bases). Trimming took off 2 bases at V and 0 bases at J, with 20 bases between the two ends. The CDR3 totals 19 residues. Germline CDR1 reads MDHEN; CDR2 reads SYDVKM. For the CDR3, the DNA is TGTGCCAGCAGTTTAACGCAGGGGTCAGCACTCTATAGCAATCAGCCCCAGCATTTT. Amino acids: CASSLTQGSALYSNQPQHF.

The chain employs TRBV4-1 and TRBJ1-1, with D unresolved. V shed 3 bases and J shed 9 bases, with 17 bases lying between them. The length of the CDR3 is 14 residues. Germline values: CDR1 MGHRA, CDR2 YSYEKL. In DNA form, the CDR3 reads TGCGCCAGCAGCCACGTGGGGAGCCCACCGCAAGCTTTCTTT. Translated, it gives CASSHVGSPPQAFF.

To note about this clone: In the same sample, other DNA sequences code for this CDR3. This chain uses TRBV28 with TRBJ2-7; 8 nucleotides match TRBD1. Germline lookup yields CDR1 MDHEN and CDR2 SYDVKM. V lost 5 bases, J lost 3 bases, and 3 bases stayed unmatched. This CDR3 has 13 amino acids. DNA for the CDR3: TGTGCCAGCAGTCCCGGACAGGGCTACGAGCAGTACTTC. This gives the protein CASSPGQGYEQYF. Full variable domain (rest looked up from reference TRBV28 and TRBJ2-7): DVKVTQSSRYLVKRTGEKVFLECVQDMDHENMFWYRQDPGLGLRLIYFSYDVKMKEKGDIPEGYSVSREKKERFSLILESASTNQTSMYLCASSPGQGYEQYFGPGTRLTVT.

This chain uses TRBV5-1 with TRBJ2-3; TRBD1 might be the D (5 bases). CDR3 length equals 17 residues. Germline V gene sequence: CDR1 SGHRS, CDR2 YFSETQ. Between the trimmed V and J ends, which lost 2 bases and 0 bases, there was a span of 16 bases. The CDR3 DNA follows: TGCGCCAGCAGCTTAGGGGTGCACGTGGCTAGCACAGATACGCAGTATTTT. Amino acid sequence: CASSLGVHVASTDTQYF.

This clone has just one count. The chain couples TRBV9 to TRBJ1-3; D possibly corresponds to TRBD1 (5 bases). CDR3 length equals 16 residues. Germline loops: CDR1 SGDLS, CDR2 YYNGEE. Trimming shortened V by 0 bases and J by 1 base, and 11 bases separated the two germline ends. The CDR3 coding sequence is TGTGCCAGCAGCGTAGGGCAGGGCAGGTCTGGAAACACCATATATTTT. Translating gives CASSVGQGRSGNTIYF.

This chain uses TRBV24-1 with TRBJ2-5; D is undetermined. Trimming took off 0 bases at V and 3 bases at J, with 10 bases between the two ends. CDR1 and CDR2 (germline): KGHDR, SFDVKD. There are 15 residues in the CDR3. CDR3 loop: CATSDLYTGEETQYF. CDR3 coding DNA: TGTGCCACCAGTGATTTGTATACTGGGGAAGAGACCCAGTACTTC.

The chain is built from TRBV27 and TRBJ2-7, with 7 positions matching TRBD2. This CDR3 is built from 15 residues. V gave up 3 bases and J gave up 2 bases; unmatched junction bases: 7. CDR1 and CDR2 from the germline V gene are MNHEY and SMNVEV (reference sequence). This CDR3 is CASSFQVAGPYEQYF. CDR3 sequence (DNA): TGTGCCAGCAGTTTTCAAGTAGCGGGCCCCTACGAGCAGTACTTC.

J is TRBJ1-3 and V is TRBV27; D unresolved. The CDR3 contains 17 residues. Germline V lookup: CDR1 MNHEY, CDR2 SMNVEV (reference sequence). The V end lost 5 bases, the J end lost 2 bases, and 19 bases lay between the germline ends. The DNA for the CDR3 is TGTGCCAGCAGTCCCGTTAGGACCTCAGCAGCTGGAAACACCATATATTTT. Translated: CASSPVRTSAAGNTIYF.

The CDR3 DNA sequence: TGTGCCTGGACGCCTATTGGGGCTAGGGATGGCTACACCTTC. Residues: CAWTPIGARDGYTF. The chain combines TRBV30 with TRBJ1-2, with D possibly being TRBD1 (5 bases). Germline CDR1 is GTSNPN and CDR2 is SVGIG (reference sequence). Trimming left V 4 bases short and J 6 bases short, with 18 bases between. The CDR3 runs to 14 residues.

V and J are TRBV6-5 and TRBJ1-2; TRBD1 matches at 8 bases. CDR1 is MNHEY and CDR2 is SVGAGI in the germline V gene. The CDR3 spans 16 residues. After removal of 2 bases from V and 3 bases from J, the junction contained 8 bases not matched to a gene. CDR3 residues: CASSYGRGRIDYGYTF. As DNA, the CDR3 is TGTGCCAGCAGTTACGGCAGGGGGCGCATCGACTATGGCTACACCTTC.

This sequence joins TRBV5-4 and TRBJ1-3; 10 nucleotides match TRBD1. The ends lost 2 bases at V and 3 bases at J; junction bases unmatched: 14. The CDR3 runs 19 residues. CDR1 is SGHNT and CDR2 is YYREEE in the germline V gene (reference sequence). The CDR3 DNA reads TGTGCCAGCAGCTTATCCACCCATTCGACAGGGGGCGATGGAAACACCATATATTTT. Translation: CASSLSTHSTGGDGNTIYF.

The chain recombines TRBV6-2 or TRBV6-3 with TRBJ1-2; a weak D match, TRBD1 (5 bases). V was shortened by 4 bases and J by 0 bases, with 21 bases between the two germline ends. The CDR3 is 18 amino acids. Per germline, CDR1 MNHEY and CDR2 SVGEGT. The CDR3 sequence is CASSSPGAPRLTNYGYTF. CDR3 DNA: TGTGCCAGCAGTTCCCCTGGGGCTCCCCGCCTGACTAACTATGGCTACACCTTC.

The V gene is TRBV27, the J gene TRBJ2-5, with a tentative D call TRBD1 (6 bases). The CDR3 sequence is 14 residues long. The V end was cut by 2 bases, the J end by 7 bases, with 14 bases between. Germline CDR1 MNHEY, CDR2 SMNVEV (reference sequence). CDR3 DNA: TGTGCCAGCAGTTTAAGACAGGCCTTGGGGACCCAGTACTTC. Translating it yields CASSLRQALGTQYF.

The chain uses TRBV5-8 and TRBJ1-5; 10 bases agree with TRBD1. CDR1 and CDR2 (germline): SGHTS, YDEGEE. Trimming at V came to 4 bases and at J to 6 bases, leaving 10 bases not matched to a gene. The CDR3 has 16 amino acids. CDR3: CASSQPGTGVAQPQHF. The CDR3 DNA sequence: TGTGCCAGCAGCCAGCCCGGGACAGGGGTTGCTCAGCCCCAGCATTTT.

This chain links TRBV28 with TRBJ1-2, with D possibly TRBD1 on 6 matching bases. The germline V gene has CDR1 MDHEN and CDR2 SYDVKM. The V end lost 6 bases, the J end lost 4 bases, and 12 bases lay between the germline ends. The CDR3 extends over 13 amino acids. The CDR3 DNA sequence: TGTGCCAGCAGGGAAACAGGGTTCTATGGCTACACCTTC. Encoded protein: CASRETGFYGYTF.

The V gene is TRBV5-1, the J gene TRBJ1-3, with D tentatively TRBD1 (5 bases). The V gene's germline CDR1 is SGHRS and CDR2 YFSETQ. The CDR3 runs 17 residues. Trimming left V 0 bases short and J 3 bases short, with 16 bases between. The CDR3 coding sequence is TGCGCCAGCAGCTTGGCCGGAGCAGGGAGAGGTGGAAACACCATATATTTT. Translation gives CASSLAGAGRGGNTIYF.

V is TRBV12-3 or TRBV12-4 and J is TRBJ1-5, with D possibly matching TRBD1 (5 bases). CDR3 length: 13 residues. Trimming stripped 6 bases from V and 9 bases from J, with 15 bases between. CDR3: CASRGDGGGPQHF. In nucleotides, the CDR3 is TGTGCCAGCAGGGGGGACGGAGGAGGGCCCCAGCATTTT.

The V and J genes are TRBV7-3 and TRBJ2-2; 10 bases match TRBD2. This CDR3 is 15 amino acids long. Germline CDR1 SGHTA, CDR2 FQGTGA. The V and J ends lost 2 bases and 4 bases, in that order; junction bases with no gene match: 1. The CDR3 sequence is CASSLLAGGTGELFF. The CDR3 nucleotides are TGTGCCAGCAGCTTATTAGCGGGAGGCACCGGGGAGCTGTTTTTT.

This chain links TRBV5-1 with TRBJ2-7; TRBD1 aligns across 9 bases. Germline V gene sequence: CDR1 SGHRS, CDR2 YFSETQ. The J segment lost 2 bases and the V segment lost 2 bases, leaving 2 bases of the junction unmatched. CDR3 length: 14 residues. CDR3 nucleotides: TGCGCCAGCAGCTTTACAGGGGGCGCCTACGAGCAGTACTTC. This encodes CASSFTGGAYEQYF. The whole variable domain, filled in from reference TRBV5-1 and TRBJ2-7, reads KAGVTQTPRYLIKTRGQQVTLSCSPISGHRSVSWYQQTPGQGLQFLFEYFSETQRNKGNFPGRFSGRQFSNSRSEMNVSTLELGDSALYLCASSFTGGAYEQYFGPGTRLTVT.

In the case of this clone: At one boundary the junction diverges from the germline segment, which might be a read error. This rearrangement joins TRBV4-1 to TRBJ1-1, with D possibly matching TRBD1 (5 bases). This CDR3 region has 12 residues. CDR1 MGHRA and CDR2 YSYEKL come from the germline V gene. CDR3 nucleotides: TGCGCCAGCAGCGCTGTGGGGACCAGATACCTTTTT. Residues: CASSAVGTRYLF.

The chain is built from TRBV7-8 and TRBJ2-1, with 11 positions matching TRBD2. V lost 6 bases, J lost 5 bases, and 9 bases stayed unmatched. The CDR3 has 16 amino acids. The germline V gene has CDR1 SGHVS and CDR2 FQNEAQ. The CDR3 protein is CASSAPGLAAHNEQFF. The CDR3 DNA follows: TGTGCCAGCAGTGCACCGGGACTAGCGGCCCACAATGAGCAGTTCTTC.

The DNA for the CDR3 is TGTGCCAGCAGCCCGGAATTAGCGGGAGCGACGGATACGCAGTATTTT. This translates into CASSPELAGATDTQYF. V is TRBV4-2 and J is TRBJ2-3, with 9 bases fitting TRBD2. Looked up from germline, CDR1 is LGHNA and CDR2 is YNFKEQ. This CDR3 comprises 16 residues. V shed 4 bases and J 6 bases; nucleotides not matched to a gene: 11.

The genes are TRBV18 and TRBJ2-3, with 9 bases matching TRBD1. Trimming took 1 base from V and 2 from J; bases not matched to a gene: 4. CDR1 KGHSH and CDR2 LQKENI come from the germline V gene. The CDR3 totals 16 residues. CDR3 DNA: TGTGCCAGCTCACCACGTGACAGGGGGATCACAGATACGCAGTATTTT. Amino acid sequence: CASSPRDRGITDTQYF.